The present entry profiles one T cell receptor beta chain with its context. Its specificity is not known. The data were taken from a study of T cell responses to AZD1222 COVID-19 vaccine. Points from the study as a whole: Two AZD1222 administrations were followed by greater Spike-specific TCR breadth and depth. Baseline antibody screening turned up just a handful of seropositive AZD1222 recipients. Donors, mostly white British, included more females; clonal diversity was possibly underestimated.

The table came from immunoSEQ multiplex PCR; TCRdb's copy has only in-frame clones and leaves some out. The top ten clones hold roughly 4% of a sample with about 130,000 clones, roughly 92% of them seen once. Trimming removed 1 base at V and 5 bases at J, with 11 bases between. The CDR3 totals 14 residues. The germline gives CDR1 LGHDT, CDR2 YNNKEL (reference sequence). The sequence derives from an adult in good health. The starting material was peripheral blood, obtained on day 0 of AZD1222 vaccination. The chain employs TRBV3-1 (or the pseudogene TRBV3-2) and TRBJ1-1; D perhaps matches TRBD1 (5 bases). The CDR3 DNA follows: TGTGCCAGCAGCCAAGTTTCAGGGAGAACTGAAGCTTTCTTT. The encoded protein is CASSQVSGRTEAFF.